The clone carrying this T cell receptor beta chain has just a few counts. The CDR3 spans 16 residues. The V and J ends lost 1 base and 2 bases respectively, with 11 bases between them. CDR1 is SEHNR and CDR2 is FQNEAQ in the germline V gene (reference sequence). This sample is part of a study of blood T cell repertoires in COVID-19. Study-level background: The United States, Italy and Spain were the sources of the acute and convalescent COVID-19 samples.

In the original workflow: Nucleated cell number was recorded as an estimate derived from reference gene primer amplification. Assay used: immunoSEQ multiplex PCR; TCRdb lists only in-frame clones, some missing. V and J calls and clone size come straight from that table; D and trimming were deduced from the DNA. Of 250,000 or so clones listed, 70% to 90% were seen once; the top ten hold over 1.5%. The clonotype originates from a man aged 25-45 years with active or convalescent COVID-19. Sequenced sample: peripheral blood. The chain couples TRBV7-9 to TRBJ2-2; D call uncertain. The CDR3 protein is CASSLVRTANTGELFF. For the CDR3, the DNA is TGTGCCAGCAGCTTAGTCAGAACAGCCAACACCGGGGAGCTGTTTTTT.